This TCR beta chain emerged from a study of cytomegalovirus exposure and HLA in healthy donors. Study in general: HLA-typed donors were the source of around 80 million unique TCRs, which an early data release held.

The primer mix had 60 Vbeta and 13 Jbeta primers. Only in-frame clones appear in the TCRdb table, and some are missing; sequencing was by immunoSEQ multiplex PCR. The sample records under 150,000 clones, roughly 80% being singletons. About this clone: Its antigen is not known.

Findings and limits, study-wide: Sequencing had likely introduced a cluster of highly shared sequence variants as an artifact. Apart from CMV serostatus, no immune exposure information was available. Reported findings show TCR beta sequences accurately forecast HLA-A and HLA-B alleles in most subjects.

Sequenced: PBMCs. This sequence was found in a man aged 25 to 45 in good health and CMV-seronegative.

The CDR3 bases are TGTGCCAGCAGTTACATGGACAGGGGAAGTGGAAACACCATATATTTT. It encodes CASSYMDRGSGNTIYF. The gene calls are TRBV6-5 and TRBJ1-3; 9 nucleotides match TRBD1. The CDR3 totals 16 residues. V lost 2 bases, J lost 3 bases, and 5 bases stayed unmatched. The germline V gene encodes CDR1 MNHEY and CDR2 SVGAGI.